This entry concerns a single TCR beta chain. Its specificity is not known. This record comes from a study of beta chain features in type 1 diabetes. Study background: Similarity in age, gender and cell yields was seen between patients and healthy donors. Study-wide results and caveats: Type 1 diabetes patients had VDJ junctions that carried fewer insertions and more deletions. People with Type 1 diabetes carried modestly yet significantly shorter TCRB CDR3s in all four CD4+ subsets. Cells carrying high TCR expression could end up over-represented when cDNA is sequenced. For patients and controls alike, PCR might favor shorter templates to the same degree.

TCRB transcripts that were expressed got sequenced, as all of the isolated RNA had been reverse transcribed. The data were produced by immunoSEQ multiplex PCR, yet TCRdb's version contains in-frame clones alone and is incomplete. The repertoire includes around 130,000 clones, approximately 10% of them detected once, and 0.7% to 0.85% sits in the top ten. The sequencing sample was made of central memory CD4+ T cells from blood. This sequence was found in a man under 40 with type 1 diabetes.

The CDR3 sequence is CASSQDSSGEAFF. The CDR3 DNA reads as TGTGCCAGCAGCCAGGACAGCTCTGGTGAAGCTTTCTTT. This chain uses TRBV7-9 with TRBJ1-1, with D tentatively TRBD1 (6 bases). CDR3 length: 13 amino acids. The V and J ends lost 5 bases and 7 bases respectively, with 14 bases between them. Germline CDR1 is SEHNR and CDR2 is FQNEAQ (reference sequence). Full variable domain (remainder filled in from reference TRBV7-9 and TRBJ1-1): DTGVSQNPRHKITKRGQNVTFRCDPISEHNRLYWYRQTLGQGPEFLTYFQNEAQLEKSRLLSDRFSAERPKGSFSTLEIQRTEQGDSAMYLCASSQDSSGEAFFGQGTRLTVV.